This TCR beta chain was sequenced in a study of T cell responses to AZD1222 COVID-19 vaccine. Study-level points and caveats: No repertoire was sampled before or during the peak T cell response, only after it. In a largely white British group with more females than males, clonal diversity was possibly underestimated.

CDR1 and CDR2 (germline): SNHLY, FYNNEI. Trimming took 3 bases from V and 4 from J; bases not matched to a gene: 3. This CDR3 region has 15 residues. Notes on this clone: Its antigen is unidentified.

Clones were read by immunoSEQ multiplex PCR, and TCRdb kept only the in-frame ones, dropping some. Of about 150,000 clones in the sample, over 80% were seen once. The source was peripheral blood, collected 28 days after the second AZD1222 dose. The sequence derives from an adult who received the AZD1222 COVID-19 vaccine. This chain links TRBV2 with TRBJ1-5; 10 bases map to TRBD1. The CDR3 DNA reads as TGTGCCAGCAGTGAGACAGGGGGCGCGAATCAGCCCCAGCATTTT. Translated, it gives CASSETGGANQPQHF.